The source of this T cell receptor beta chain is a study of identifying expanded T cells in peripheral blood. V was cut by 1 base and J by 6 bases, with 9 bases left in between. The CDR3 sequence is 13 residues long. From germline, CDR1 is PRHDT and CDR2 FYEKMQ (reference sequence). The repertoire was sequenced with immunoSEQ multiplex PCR; TCRdb's copy has only in-frame clones and lacks some. In the table there are approximately 140,000 clones, around 88% of which are singletons. Collection occurred without any documented infections or immune events in donors. The chain combines TRBV13 with TRBJ1-1; D remains ambiguous. This receptor was taken from a person aged 18 to 75 in good health. Sequencing was done on a sample of blood. The CDR3 bases are TGTGCCAGCAGCTTAGCAGGAGCCTCTGAAGCTTTCTTT. Its translation is CASSLAGASEAFF.